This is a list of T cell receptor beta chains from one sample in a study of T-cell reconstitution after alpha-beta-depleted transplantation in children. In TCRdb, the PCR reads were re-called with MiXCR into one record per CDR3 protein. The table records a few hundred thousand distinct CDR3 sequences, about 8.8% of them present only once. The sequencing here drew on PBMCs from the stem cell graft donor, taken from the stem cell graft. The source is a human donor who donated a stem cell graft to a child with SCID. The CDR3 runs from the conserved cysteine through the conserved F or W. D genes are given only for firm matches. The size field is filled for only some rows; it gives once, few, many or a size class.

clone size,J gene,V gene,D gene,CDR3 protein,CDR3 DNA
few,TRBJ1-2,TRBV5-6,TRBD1,CASSSAGRGPYGYTF,TGTGCCAGCAGCTCCGCGGGCAGGGGGCCCTATGGCTACACCTTC
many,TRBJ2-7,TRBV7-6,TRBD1,CASSWGQGSYEQYF,TGTGCCAGCAGCTGGGGACAGGGTTCCTACGAGCAGTACTTC
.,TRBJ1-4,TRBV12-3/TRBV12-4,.,CASRTTEAANNEKLFF,TGTGCCAGCAGAACCACCGAGGCAGCGAATAATGAAAAACTGTTTTTT
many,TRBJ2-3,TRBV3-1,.,CASSHPLGGGGTDTQYF,TGTGCCAGCAGCCACCCCCTAGGGGGAGGGGGCACAGATACGCAGTATTTT
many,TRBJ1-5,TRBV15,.,CATSGPQGGNQPQHF,TGTGCCACCAGCGGGCCGCAGGGTGGGAATCAGCCCCAGCATTTT
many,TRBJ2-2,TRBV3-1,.,CASSRAQLTGELFF,TGTGCCAGCAGCCGGGCCCAACTCACCGGGGAGCTGTTTTTT
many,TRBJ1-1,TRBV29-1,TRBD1,CSVLRGLSEAFF,TGCAGCGTTCTGAGGGGGCTCTCTGAAGCTTTCTTT
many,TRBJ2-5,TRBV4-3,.,CASSQDIAGLETQYF,TGCGCCAGCAGCCAAGATATCGCGGGGCTAGAGACCCAGTACTTC
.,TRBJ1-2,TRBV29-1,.,CSVEGDRSPSNYGYTF,TGCAGCGTTGAAGGCGACAGGTCCCCTTCGAACTATGGCTACACCTTC
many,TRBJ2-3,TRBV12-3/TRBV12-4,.,CASSWWGAGADTQYF,TGTGCCAGCAGCTGGTGGGGCGCGGGTGCAGATACGCAGTATTTT
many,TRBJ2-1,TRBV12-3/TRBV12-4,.,CASSFGPTAEGYNEQFF,TGTGCCAGCAGTTTTGGGCCGACAGCCGAGGGCTACAATGAGCAGTTCTTC
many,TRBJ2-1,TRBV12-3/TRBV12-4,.,CASSSGPERFF,TGTGCCAGCAGTTCTGGGCCCGAGAGGTTCTTC
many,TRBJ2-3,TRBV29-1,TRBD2,CSVLGLPSTDTQYF,TGCAGCGTTCTGGGACTACCAAGCACAGATACGCAGTATTTT
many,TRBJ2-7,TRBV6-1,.,CASREQGKQYF,TGTGCCAGCAGAGAACAGGGAAAGCAGTACTTC
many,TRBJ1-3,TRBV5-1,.,CASSLRTGSGNTIYF,TGCGCCAGCAGCCTGAGGACTGGCTCTGGAAACACCATATATTTT
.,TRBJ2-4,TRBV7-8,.,CASSPGQIDNIQYF,TGTGCCAGCAGCCCTGGACAGATCGATAACATTCAGTACTTC
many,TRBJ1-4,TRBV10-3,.,CAISGRGGTNEKLFF,TGTGCCATCAGTGGCAGGGGAGGCACTAATGAAAAACTGTTTTTT
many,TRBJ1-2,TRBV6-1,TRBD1,CASRPPGQGGYGYTF,TGTGCCAGCAGGCCCCCGGGACAGGGGGGCTATGGCTACACCTTC
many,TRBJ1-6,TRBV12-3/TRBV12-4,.,CASRLSGPSPLHF,TGTGCCAGCAGACTCAGCGGGCCTTCACCCCTCCACTTT
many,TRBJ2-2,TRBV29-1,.,CSVGPGGELFF,TGCAGCGTTGGTCCGGGGGGGGAGCTGTTTTTT
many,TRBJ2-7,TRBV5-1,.,CASSLTTGPYEQYF,TGCGCCAGCAGCTTGACGACAGGCCCCTACGAGCAGTACTTC
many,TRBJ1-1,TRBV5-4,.,CASSLFNRDPNTEAFF,TGTGCCAGCAGCTTATTTAACCGGGACCCGAACACTGAAGCTTTCTTT
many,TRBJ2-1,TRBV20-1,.,CSASGYPDYNEQFF,TGCAGTGCTAGCGGGTACCCTGACTACAATGAGCAGTTCTTC
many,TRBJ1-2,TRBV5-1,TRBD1,CASSPGQGFNYGYTF,TGCGCCAGCAGCCCAGGACAGGGGTTTAACTATGGCTACACCTTC
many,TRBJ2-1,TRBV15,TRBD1,CATSRGDRAYNEQFF,TGTGCCACCAGCAGAGGGGACAGGGCATACAATGAGCAGTTCTTC
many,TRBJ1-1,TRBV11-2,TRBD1,CASSSSPGGTEAFF,TGTGCCAGCAGCTCCTCCCCAGGGGGCACTGAAGCTTTCTTT
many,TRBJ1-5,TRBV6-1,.,CASRDSNWNQPQHF,TGTGCCAGCAGGGACAGCAATTGGAATCAGCCCCAGCATTTT
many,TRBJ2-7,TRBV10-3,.,CAISESFVRPYEQYF,TGTGCCATCAGTGAGTCTTTCGTCCGACCCTACGAGCAGTACTTC
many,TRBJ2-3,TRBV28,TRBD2,CASSVASGGYTDTQYF,TGTGCCAGCTCGGTGGCTAGCGGGGGATACACAGATACGCAGTATTTT
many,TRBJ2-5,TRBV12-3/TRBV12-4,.,CASSPRGSLQETQYF,TGTGCCAGCAGTCCCAGAGGGAGCCTCCAAGAGACCCAGTACTTC
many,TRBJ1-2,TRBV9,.,CASSPQGGGYTF,TGTGCCAGCAGCCCACAAGGCGGTGGCTACACCTTC
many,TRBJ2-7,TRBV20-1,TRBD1,CSAGSGTAVAYEQYF,TGCAGTGCGGGCTCCGGGACAGCGGTGGCCTACGAGCAGTACTTC
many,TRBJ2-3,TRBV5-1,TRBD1,CASSTRGQGRTDTQYF,TGCGCCAGCAGCACCCGAGGACAGGGGAGGACAGATACGCAGTATTTT
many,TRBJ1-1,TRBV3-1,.,CASSHSNTEAFF,TGTGCCAGCAGCCACAGTAACACTGAAGCTTTCTTT
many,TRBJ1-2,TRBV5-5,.,CASSLGPSGGYTF,TGTGCCAGCAGCTTGGGGCCGTCCGGAGGCTACACCTTC
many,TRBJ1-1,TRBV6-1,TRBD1,CASLRQGNANTEAFF,TGTGCCAGCCTCAGACAGGGGAACGCGAACACTGAAGCTTTCTTT
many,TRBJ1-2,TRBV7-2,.,CASSFASYGYTF,TGTGCCAGCAGCTTCGCGTCCTATGGCTACACCTTC
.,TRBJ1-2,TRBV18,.,CASSRRYGYTF,TGTGCCAGCTCACGTCGTTATGGCTACACCTTC
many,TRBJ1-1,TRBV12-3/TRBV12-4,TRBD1,CASTPTGRGTEAFF,TGTGCCAGCACCCCGACAGGGAGGGGGACTGAAGCTTTCTTT
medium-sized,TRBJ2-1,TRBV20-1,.,CSASLWERSYNEQFF,TGCAGTGCTTCTCTCTGGGAGCGGTCCTACAATGAGCAGTTCTTC
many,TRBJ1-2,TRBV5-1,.,CASSLFDTDNYGYTF,TGCGCCAGCAGCTTGTTCGATACAGATAACTATGGCTACACCTTC
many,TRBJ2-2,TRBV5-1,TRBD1,CASKTGAASGELFF,TGCGCCAGTAAGACAGGGGCTGCGTCCGGGGAGCTGTTTTTT